These T cell receptor beta chains were read from a single sample in a study of blood T cell repertoires in COVID-19. Only in-frame clones appear in the TCRdb table, and some are missing; sequencing was by immunoSEQ multiplex PCR. The sample carries some 94,000 clones, 72% recorded once. Material for sequencing was peripheral blood. The source is a woman in her sixties or seventies in a cohort sampled during active or convalescent COVID-19. CDR3s include the opening cysteine and the closing phenylalanine or tryptophan. Fields, in order: D gene, clone size, V gene, CDR3 length, J gene, CDR3 protein, CDR3 DNA. The D gene is left open where the match is weak. Size tells how often a clone was seen (once, few, many) or the class of an expanded clone, and some rows leave it out.

TRBD2	few	TRBV14	18	TRBJ2-1	CASSQVFGAGGPYNEQFF	TGTGCCAGCAGCCAAGTATTTGGAGCGGGGGGCCCTTACAATGAGCAGTTCTTC
.	.	TRBV11-3	13	TRBJ2-1	CASSIGNSGEQFF	TGTGCCAGCAGCATAGGGAATTCGGGTGAGCAGTTCTTC
.	.	TRBV29-1	11	TRBJ1-2	CSVGGGYGYTF	TGCAGCGTTGGGGGGGGCTATGGCTACACCTTC
TRBD1	.	TRBV20-1	16	TRBJ1-5	CSASRLGQGTNQPQHF	TGCAGTGCTAGTAGATTGGGACAGGGGACGAATCAGCCCCAGCATTTT
.	.	TRBV30	17	TRBJ1-2	CAWSVWPWGRIFYGYTF	TGTGCCTGGAGTGTATGGCCCTGGGGCAGGATTTTCTATGGCTACACCTTC
TRBD1	once	TRBV3-1/TRBV3-2	16	TRBJ1-2	CASSQSAGTVSYGYTF	TGTGCCAGCAGCCAGTCTGCCGGGACAGTATCCTATGGCTACACCTTC
TRBD1	few	TRBV4-2	17	TRBJ1-5	CASSQDEGQGLYQPQHF	TGTGCCAGCAGCCAAGATGAGGGACAGGGACTTTATCAGCCCCAGCATTTT
TRBD1	.	TRBV4-3	16	TRBJ1-2	CASSQAGARGDYGYTF	TGCGCCAGCAGCCAAGCCGGGGCCAGGGGGGACTATGGCTACACCTTC
.	.	TRBV5-1	15	TRBJ2-3	CASSLAGPYTDTQYF	TGCGCCAGCAGCTTAGCTGGGCCCTACACAGATACGCAGTATTTT
TRBD1	.	TRBV5-1	15	TRBJ2-5	CASSVGTGGQETQYF	TGCGCCAGCAGCGTGGGGACAGGGGGCCAAGAGACCCAGTACTTC
TRBD1	.	TRBV29-1	13	TRBJ2-1	CSVTTGFNNEQFF	TGCAGCGTGACGACAGGGTTCAACAATGAGCAGTTCTTC
.	.	TRBV28	18	TRBJ2-7	CASSLIPFRGASFYEQYF	TGTGCCAGCAGTTTAATTCCATTCAGGGGCGCATCTTTCTACGAGCAGTACTTC
.	.	TRBV6-6	18	TRBJ1-4	CASRRGWVSGEFNEKLFF	TGTGCCAGCAGGCGAGGTTGGGTGTCAGGGGAGTTTAATGAAAAACTGTTTTTT
TRBD2	.	TRBV24-1	15	TRBJ2-7	CATSEIAGGIYEQYF	TGTGCCACCAGTGAAATAGCGGGGGGTATCTACGAGCAGTACTTC
.	.	TRBV2	12	TRBJ1-1	CASSRGDTEAFF	TGTGCCAGCAGTCGGGGTGACACTGAAGCTTTCTTT
TRBD1	.	TRBV2	14	TRBJ1-5	CASSRDRRNQPQHF	TGTGCCAGCAGTCGGGACAGAAGAAATCAGCCCCAGCATTTT
TRBD2	.	TRBV7-3	15	TRBJ2-1	CASSPQSGAYNEQFF	TGTGCCAGCAGCCCCCAGAGCGGGGCTTACAATGAGCAGTTCTTC
.	.	TRBV7-9	14	TRBJ1-2	CASSSISGPYGYTF	TGTGCCAGCAGCTCCATCAGTGGTCCCTATGGCTACACCTTC
TRBD1	.	TRBV10-3	15	TRBJ2-7	CAISERDRAAYEQYF	TGTGCCATCAGTGAGCGGGACAGGGCAGCCTACGAGCAGTACTTC
TRBD2	few	TRBV19	18	TRBJ2-1	CASSMELAGASSYNEQFF	TGTGCCAGTAGTATGGAGTTAGCGGGGGCCAGCTCCTACAATGAGCAGTTCTTC
.	once	TRBV27	14	TRBJ1-1	CASSLGQGGTEAFF	TGTGCCAGCAGTTTAGGGCAGGGTGGGACTGAAGCTTTCTTT
.	.	TRBV6-2/TRBV6-3	15	TRBJ2-3	CASSYSRLASDTQYF	TGTGCCAGCAGTTATTCTCGTCTAGCCTCAGATACGCAGTATTTT
TRBD1	.	TRBV7-3	15	TRBJ2-3	CASSLSGTGADTQYF	TGTGCCAGCAGCTTAAGTGGGACAGGGGCAGATACGCAGTATTTT
.	.	TRBV7-8	16	TRBJ1-4	CASSLYRIATNEKLFF	TGTGCCAGCAGCTTATACAGGATAGCAACTAATGAAAAACTGTTTTTT
.	.	TRBV15	12	TRBJ2-5	CATSSGLETQYF	TGTGCCACCAGCAGCGGTCTAGAGACCCAGTACTTC
.	many	TRBV6-2/TRBV6-3	12	TRBJ2-1	CASSYPSNEQFF	TGTGCCAGCAGTTACCCCAGCAATGAGCAGTTCTTC
.	once	TRBV19	13	TRBJ2-5	CASSRRHQETQYF	TGTGCCAGTAGTAGGAGGCACCAAGAGACCCAGTACTTC
.	.	TRBV18	17	TRBJ1-3	CASSPNPVSQKANTIYF	TGTGCCAGCTCACCGAACCCCGTGAGCCAAAAAGCAAACACCATATATTTT
TRBD1	.	TRBV9	14	TRBJ1-4	CASSGGQAGEKLFF	TGTGCCAGCAGCGGAGGACAGGCCGGCGAAAAACTGTTTTTT
TRBD1	.	TRBV19	16	TRBJ2-7	CASSILDRVEDYEQYF	TGTGCCAGTAGTATCCTAGACAGGGTGGAAGACTACGAGCAGTACTTC
.	few	TRBV29-1	14	TRBJ1-1	CSVTETGTVTEAFF	TGCAGCGTTACGGAGACAGGTACGGTCACTGAAGCTTTCTTT
TRBD1	.	TRBV4-1	16	TRBJ2-4	CASSQGLDRAKNIQYF	TGCGCCAGCAGCCAAGGGCTGGACAGGGCTAAAAACATTCAGTACTTC
.	few	TRBV19	15	TRBJ1-5	CASSIGLRGNQPQHF	TGTGCCAGTAGTATTGGGCTTAGGGGTAATCAGCCCCAGCATTTT
.	.	TRBV3-1/TRBV3-2	16	TRBJ2-1	CASSHSIVRVYNEQFF	TGTGCCAGCAGCCACTCGATTGTGAGGGTCTACAATGAGCAGTTCTTC
.	.	TRBV5-1	14	TRBJ2-1	CASYAVGGLNEQFF	TGCGCCAGCTACGCCGTGGGGGGGCTAAATGAGCAGTTCTTC
TRBD1	.	TRBV11-1	14	TRBJ2-3	CASSRRGRSDTQYF	TGTGCCAGCAGCCGTAGGGGGCGTTCAGATACGCAGTATTTT
.	once	TRBV6-4	15	TRBJ2-1	CASSEEGGLFYEQFF	TGTGCCAGCAGTGAAGAGGGGGGGCTTTTCTATGAGCAGTTCTTC
TRBD1	.	TRBV2	17	TRBJ2-3	CASAPFRDRGWTDTQYF	TGTGCCAGCGCCCCGTTCCGGGACAGGGGATGGACAGATACGCAGTATTTT
TRBD2	.	TRBV4-1	17	TRBJ2-3	CASSQDRGGGATDTQYF	TGCGCCAGCAGCCAAGATAGGGGCGGGGGGGCCACAGATACGCAGTATTTT
.	.	TRBV14	15	TRBJ1-2	CASSRGGTANYGYTF	TGTGCCAGCAGCCGTGGAGGCACCGCTAACTATGGCTACACCTTC
.	once	TRBV5-1	14	TRBJ1-1	CASRLQGMHTEAFF	TGCGCCAGCAGGCTCCAGGGAATGCACACTGAAGCTTTCTTT
TRBD1	few	TRBV6-6	16	TRBJ1-1	CASSLGQGFSNTEAFF	TGTGCCAGCAGCCTAGGACAGGGCTTTTCCAACACTGAAGCTTTCTTT
.	.	TRBV11-3	13	TRBJ1-1	CASSFSVNTEAFF	TGTGCCAGCAGCTTTTCTGTGAACACTGAAGCTTTCTTT
TRBD1	few	TRBV27	17	TRBJ1-2	CASTSLLQGPLNYGYTF	TGTGCCAGCACTTCGCTTCTACAGGGGCCCCTTAACTATGGCTACACCTTC
.	.	TRBV4-1	17	TRBJ2-6	CASSQVSTNSGANVLTF	TGCGCCAGCAGCCAAGTTTCCACAAACTCTGGGGCCAACGTCCTGACTTTC
TRBD2	once	TRBV6-1	13	TRBJ2-7	CASQLAGVHEQYF	TGTGCCAGCCAACTAGCGGGGGTCCACGAGCAGTACTTC
.	.	TRBV3-1/TRBV3-2	17	TRBJ2-7	CASSQETQGVIPYEQYF	TGTGCCAGCAGCCAAGAAACTCAAGGAGTAATTCCCTACGAGCAGTACTTC
.	.	TRBV13	12	TRBJ1-2	CASSLGGGGYTF	TGTGCCAGCAGCCTAGGAGGGGGTGGCTACACCTTC